This T cell receptor beta chain was recorded in a study of brain T cells in children with intractable seizures. Study-level findings and limits: Absence of clones before surgery may stem from lower sequencing depth. Viral specificity was inferred only from CDR3 similarity; HCMV serostatus was unknown.

Germline V gene lookup returns CDR1 GTSNPN and CDR2 SVGIG (reference sequence). The CDR3 consists of 14 residues. V was trimmed by 1 base and J by 0 bases, leaving 9 bases between them. As to time point: blood from clinic visit 5 months post-surgery; TSC patient then seizure free. At least one anti-epileptic drug was given before surgery. On this clone: Its antigen is currently unknown.

The data were produced by immunoSEQ multiplex PCR, yet TCRdb's version contains in-frame clones alone and is incomplete. The repertoire holds under 400,000 clones, with about 93% as singletons. This receptor was identified in a boy less than two years old with tuberous sclerosis and intractable seizures. This chain connects TRBV30 to TRBJ1-1; D gene ambiguous. This specimen was peripheral blood, taken about 5 months after surgery. The CDR3 DNA reads as TGTGCCTGGAGTGGTAGGACCATGAACACTGAAGCTTTCTTT. It translates to CAWSGRTMNTEAFF.